The clone carrying this T cell receptor beta chain has at least ten counts. Antigen unknown. For TCRbeta, the library was prepared with unique molecular identifiers. TCRdb fed the PCR reads into MiXCR, producing one record per CDR3 protein. There are 90,000 to 100,000 distinct CDR3 sequences in the sample; about 22% occur only once, and 20% to 25% lies in the top ten. The data derive from a study of T-cell reconstitution after alpha-beta-depleted transplantation in children. Study-wide results and limits: Several hundred graft clones that had expanded were reportedly the source of alpha-beta T cells about two months after transplant. T cells produced anew were the main source of T-cell counts and diversity one year after transplant. Certain patients had high TCRbeta diversity at day 60, and it came from recipient T cells and thymic progenitors that survived.

Germline CDR1 reads SGHTA; CDR2 reads FQGNSA. The CDR3 runs to 17 residues. V shed 1 base and J shed 2 bases, with 12 bases lying between them. This TCR was sampled from a boy aged 2 to 9 with acute lymphoblastic leukemia, due to receive a stem cell transplant. The chain has TRBV7-2 and TRBJ1-6, with D unclear. The sequencing here drew on PBMCs, taken before TCRalphabeta/CD19-depleted stem cell transplant. CDR3 DNA sequence: TGTGCCAGCAGCTTAGGGGAGGGAGGTCCCTATAATTCACCCCTCCACTTT. It yields the protein CASSLGEGGPYNSPLHF.